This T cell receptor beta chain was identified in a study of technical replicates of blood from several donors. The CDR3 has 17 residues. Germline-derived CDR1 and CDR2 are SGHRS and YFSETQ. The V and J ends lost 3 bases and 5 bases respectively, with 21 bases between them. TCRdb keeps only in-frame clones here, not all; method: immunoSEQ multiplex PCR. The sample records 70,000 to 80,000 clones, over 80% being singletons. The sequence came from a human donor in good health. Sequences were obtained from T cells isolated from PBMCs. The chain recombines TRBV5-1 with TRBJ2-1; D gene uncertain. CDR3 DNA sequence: TGCGCCAGCAGCTCCCGGGTAGTTCGGCGCTTAAACAATGAGCAGTTCTTC. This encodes CASSSRVVRRLNNEQFF.